Following are 32 T cell receptor beta chains from one sample sequenced in a study of identical twins (TCRdb year 2016). Preparation of the library involved 5' RACE. TCRdb names Illumina HiSeq 2000 as the instrument used. TCRdb reworked the public reads: Q25 trimming with fastp, MiXCR clone assembly, productive beta chains retained. Identical CDR3 proteins give one entry, which carries the most common genes and DNA. The sample has 400,000 to 650,000 distinct CDR3 sequences on record, about 20% of them singletons. The ten most abundant clones make up around 0.91% of the sample. These sequences were also reported in another study, on T cells expressing NK-cell markers.

Sequenced: CD4+ T cells sorted from blood. The receptors originated from a woman aged 18-29 years in good health.

The chain joins TRBV6-2 or TRBV6-3 to TRBJ2-4; 8 bases match TRBD2. The trim removed 4 bases at V and 0 bases at J, leaving 17 bases unmatched. The length of the CDR3 is 20 residues. Germline V gene lookup returns CDR1 MNHEY and CDR2 SVGEGT. This chain's CDR3 is CASSSLSASGLGQAKNIQYF. The CDR3, as DNA: TGTGCCAGCAGTTCGCTCTCGGCTAGCGGGCTGGGACAAGCCAAAAACATTCAGTACTTC.

CDR3 coding DNA: TGCGCCAGCCAAGACCTTAACTATGGCTACACCTTC. Translating gives CASQDLNYGYTF. The rearrangement joins TRBV5-1 to TRBJ1-2, with D uncertain. The CDR3 is 12 residues long. Germline CDR1 reads SGHRS; CDR2 reads YFSETQ. Deletions cut 7 bases from V and 1 base from J, with 8 bases between.

This rearrangement joins TRBV5-4 to TRBJ2-1, with TRBD1 identical over 8 bases. V lost 5 bases to trimming and J lost 15 bases; unmatched junction nucleotides: 19. Germline CDR1 is SGHNT and CDR2 is YYREEE (reference sequence). The CDR3 has 15 amino acids. The CDR3 loop reads CASRSRTGYTDLTFF. CDR3 nucleotides: TGTGCCAGCAGATCCAGGACAGGGTATACCGATCTTACGTTCTTC.

This clonotype has only a few counts. The chain is built from TRBV20-1 and TRBJ1-5; D is perhaps TRBD1 (6 bases). The CDR3 runs 14 residues. With 1 base removed from V and 5 bases from J, the gap between germline ends came to 12 bases. Germline CDR1 reads DFQATT; CDR2 reads SNEGSKA (reference sequence). The CDR3 loop is CSARATGAYQPQHF. CDR3 bases: TGCAGTGCTAGAGCGACGGGGGCGTATCAGCCCCAGCATTTT.

This sequence joins TRBV2 and TRBJ2-2; 9 bases agree with TRBD1. V trimming: 7 bases; J trimming: 5 bases; junction bases outside the gene matches: 8. This CDR3 is 15 amino acids long. The germline CDR1 and CDR2 sequences are SNHLY and FYNNEI. CDR3 sequence (DNA): TGTGCCAGCACCTTCGGACAGGGGATGACCGGGGAGCTGTTTTTT. It encodes CASTFGQGMTGELFF.

The chain recombines TRBV20-1 with TRBJ1-5; D gene unclear. The CDR3 is made up of 12 amino acids. The V end lost 6 bases, the J end lost 6 bases, and 12 bases lay between the germline ends. CDR1 and CDR2 from the germline V gene are DFQATT and SNEGSKA (reference sequence). The CDR3 spells CSARNYGQPQHF. CDR3 coding DNA: TGCAGTGCCCGGAACTATGGTCAGCCCCAGCATTTT.

The V and J genes are TRBV20-1 and TRBJ1-2, with D possibly matching TRBD1 (5 bases). The CDR3 runs 14 residues. The V gene's germline CDR1 is DFQATT and CDR2 SNEGSKA (reference sequence). V was cut by 0 bases and J by 1 base, with 9 bases left in between. The CDR3 loop is CSARDIQGNYGYTF. The DNA of the CDR3 is TGCAGTGCTAGAGATATTCAGGGTAACTATGGCTACACCTTC.

This clonotype was detected a few times. J is TRBJ1-1 and V is TRBV20-1; D remains ambiguous. The CDR3 is made up of 15 amino acids. V was shortened by 6 bases and J by 1 base, with 18 bases between the two germline ends. Per the germline V gene, CDR1 is DFQATT and CDR2 is SNEGSKA (reference sequence). The CDR3 DNA reads as TGCAGTGCAAGTACAGCTTCAGCCTCGAACACTGAAGCTTTCTTT. It yields the protein CSASTASASNTEAFF.

This clonotype was counted between two and nine times. The V gene is TRBV5-1, the J gene TRBJ2-7; the D gene is possibly TRBD1 (6 bases). This CDR3 has 12 amino acids. Trimming pared 2 bases from V and 5 bases from J, leaving 8 bases between. From germline, CDR1 is SGHRS and CDR2 YFSETQ. The CDR3 loop is CASSFQGHEQYF. As DNA, the CDR3 is TGCGCCAGCAGCTTTCAGGGGCACGAGCAGTACTTC.

This rearrangement joins TRBV10-3 to TRBJ1-5; D perhaps matches TRBD1 (6 bases). The ends were cut back, 5 bases at V and 7 bases at J, with 21 bases in the middle. CDR1 is ENHRY and CDR2 is SYGVKD in the germline V gene. The CDR3 runs 16 residues. CDR3 residues: CAISKQGTGGEQPQHF. In DNA, the CDR3 is TGTGCCATCAGTAAACAGGGTACGGGAGGGGAGCAGCCCCAGCATTTT.

This clonotype was seen more than once but under ten times. The chain links TRBV5-6 to TRBJ2-3, with 10 bases matching TRBD2. CDR1 and CDR2 (germline): SGHDT, YYEEEE. The CDR3 runs 16 residues. J lost 7 bases, V lost 4 bases, and 12 bases had no gene match. In DNA, the CDR3 is TGTGCCAGCAGCCCTTTTGGTAGCGGGGGGATGAATACGCAGTATTTT. Its protein product is CASSPFGSGGMNTQYF.

The chain recombines TRBV29-1 with TRBJ2-1, with a tentative D call TRBD1 (6 bases). Trimming took off 5 bases at V and 5 bases at J, with 16 bases between the two ends. The V gene's germline CDR1 is SQVTM and CDR2 ANQGSEA. The CDR3 totals 14 residues. The CDR3 DNA sequence: TGCAGCGTTTCGCGGACAGTACTGAACAATGAGCAGTTCTTC. Protein sequence: CSVSRTVLNNEQFF.

The rearrangement links TRBV12-3 or TRBV12-4 to TRBJ2-5, with 11 bases fitting TRBD2. With 3 bases clipped from V and 2 bases from J, the junction kept 5 bases outside the gene matches. The CDR3 contains 16 residues. CDR3 residues: CASSLGGLAVQETQYF. The CDR3, as DNA: TGTGCCAGCAGTTTGGGGGGACTAGCGGTACAAGAGACCCAGTACTTC.

This clonotype appeared a few times. The J gene is TRBJ2-7, the V gene TRBV20-1; unclear D gene. This CDR3 spans 13 amino acids. V was trimmed by 5 bases and J by 2 bases, leaving 13 bases between them. Per the germline V gene, CDR1 is DFQATT and CDR2 is SNEGSKA (reference sequence). CDR3 residues: CSAGPAQTYEQYF. CDR3 DNA sequence: TGCAGTGCTGGCCCCGCTCAGACCTACGAGCAGTACTTC.

This chain uses TRBV7-9 with TRBJ2-7; D not resolved. Germline CDR1 and CDR2: SEHNR and FQNEAQ (reference sequence). V lost 3 bases and J 1 base, leaving 10 bases between the germline ends. This CDR3 contains 14 residues. The CDR3 coding sequence is TGTGCCAGCAGCTTCGGTTTGATATCCTACGAGCAGTACTTC. It specifies CASSFGLISYEQYF.

DNA of the CDR3: TGTGCCAGCTCACCTGGGTCGCTAGCGGACACCACTGAGCAGTTCTTC. As protein: CASSPGSLADTTEQFF. The gene calls are TRBV18 and TRBJ2-1; 7 nucleotides match TRBD2. This CDR3 region has 16 residues. Germline V CDR1 and CDR2: KGHSH, LQKENI. J lost 9 bases, V lost 3 bases, and 14 bases had no gene match.

The chain couples TRBV5-1 to TRBJ1-1, with a possible D match to TRBD1 (6 bases). Trimming removed 4 bases from V and 2 bases from J, with 12 bases in between. Germline-derived CDR1 and CDR2 are SGHRS and YFSETQ. This CDR3 contains 14 residues. The CDR3 region has the DNA TGCGCCAGCAGCCCCGGGGACACCAACACTGAAGCTTTCTTT. This sequence encodes CASSPGDTNTEAFF.

This clonotype was picked up a small number of times. V is TRBV12-3 or TRBV12-4 and J is TRBJ1-2; D remains unclear. The CDR3 consists of 14 residues. Trimming removed 2 bases at V and 4 bases at J, with 11 bases between. The CDR3 DNA sequence: TGTGCCAGCAGTTTAAGGAACAAGATCTATGGCTACACCTTC. Its translation is CASSLRNKIYGYTF.

The chain joins TRBV6-2 or TRBV6-3 to TRBJ2-5, with D unclear. The CDR3 is made up of 13 amino acids. Germline CDR1 is MNHEY and CDR2 is SVGEGT. The V end lost 2 bases, the J end lost 2 bases, and 6 bases lay between the germline ends. For the CDR3, the DNA is TGTGCCAGCAGTTACGCGTTACAAGAGACCCAGTACTTC. Translated: CASSYALQETQYF.

This clonotype has ten or more counts. In DNA form, the CDR3 reads TGTGCCAGCAGCCAAATGACTCAGGCATTCTACGAGCAGTACTTC. It specifies CASSQMTQAFYEQYF. The rearrangement links TRBV3-1 to TRBJ2-7; D remains ambiguous. Deletions cut 2 bases from V and 3 bases from J, with 14 bases between. CDR1 is LGHDT, CDR2 YNNKEL, per germline (reference sequence). CDR3 length equals 15 residues.

There are a few counts of this clonotype. The CDR3 spells CASSNGYEQYF. The CDR3, as DNA: TGTGCCAGCAGCAACGGTTACGAGCAGTACTTC. The genes are TRBV7-9 and TRBJ2-7; D remains unclear. The V gene's germline CDR1 is SEHNR and CDR2 FQNEAQ (reference sequence). V was trimmed by 5 bases and J by 4 bases, leaving 6 bases between them. This CDR3 spans 11 amino acids.

The genes are TRBV5-1 and TRBJ1-6; D remains unclear. There are 13 residues in the CDR3. CDR1 and CDR2 (germline): SGHRS, YFSETQ. V gave up 0 bases and J gave up 5 bases, with 3 bases separating them. The CDR3 DNA follows: TGCGCCAGCAGCTTGGGTAATAATTCACCCCTCCACTTT. It specifies CASSLGNNSPLHF.

This clonotype came up a few times. The CDR3 DNA sequence: TGTGCCAGCAGTTACCGCGACGGAGGACCGGGGTACTTC. Translated: CASSYRDGGPGYF. The chain has TRBV6-2 or TRBV6-3 and TRBJ2-7; perhaps TRBD2 as D (5 bases). Trimming stripped 2 bases from V and 12 bases from J, with 17 bases between. This CDR3 has 13 amino acids. Germline assignment: CDR1 MNHEY and CDR2 SVGEGT.

This chain links TRBV20-1 with TRBJ2-1; TRBD2 matches 14 bases. CDR1 and CDR2 from the germline V gene are DFQATT and SNEGSKA (reference sequence). V was pared by 5 bases and J by 8 bases, with 8 bases of the junction left unmatched. This CDR3 is 15 amino acids long. The CDR3, as DNA: TGCAGTGCTGGGTCCGGGACTAGCGGGAGCTATGAGCAGTTCTTC. This translates into CSAGSGTSGSYEQFF.

The chain joins TRBV4-3 to TRBJ2-2; D is ambiguous. Germline V gene lookup returns CDR1 LGHNA and CDR2 YSLEER. The germline V and J ends were trimmed by 1 base and 8 bases, with 20 bases remaining between them. The CDR3 totals 17 residues. In DNA, the CDR3 is TGCGCCAGCAGCCAAGGAGACGTGACCCGAGGATTAGGGGAGCTGTTTTTT. This translates into CASSQGDVTRGLGELFF.

This clonotype was counted a few times. The CDR3 sequence: CSASNTDTQYF. CDR3 in DNA: TGCAGTGCTAGTAATACAGATACGCAGTATTTT. The chain is built from TRBV20-1 and TRBJ2-3, with unresolved D. The V gene lost 3 bases and the J gene lost 3 bases, with 4 bases spanning the gap. CDR3 length equals 11 residues. Germline V gene lookup returns CDR1 DFQATT and CDR2 SNEGSKA (reference sequence).

The chain employs TRBV29-1 and TRBJ2-5, with 16 nucleotides matching TRBD2. V lost 3 bases and J lost 5; bases outside the gene matches: 9. CDR1 and CDR2 (germline): SQVTM, ANQGSEA. The CDR3 extends over 17 amino acids. DNA for the CDR3: TGCAGCGTTGAGACCGGGACTAGCGGGAGGGAAGGGGAGACCCAGTACTTC. This translates into CSVETGTSGREGETQYF.

In this sample, this clonotype turned up a few times. V gene TRBV20-1 combines with J gene TRBJ1-2; no firm D call. Trimming took 2 bases from V and 4 from J, leaving 11 bases between them. The CDR3 is 13 residues long. Germline CDR1 and CDR2: DFQATT and SNEGSKA (reference sequence). The CDR3, as DNA: TGCAGTGCTAGACCAGAATCGGGCTATGGCTACACCTTC. This gives the protein CSARPESGYGYTF.

V is TRBV4-1 and J is TRBJ2-1, with 9 bases fitting TRBD2. The CDR3 is 16 amino acids. V shed 0 bases and J 3 bases; nucleotides not matched to a gene: 3. The germline gives CDR1 MGHRA, CDR2 YSYEKL. The CDR3 DNA follows: TGCGCCAGCAGCCAAGAACGAGCGGGGGGCTACAATGAGCAGTTCTTC. It codes for CASSQERAGGYNEQFF.

In its sample, this clonotype was seen many times. The chain carries TRBV12-3 or TRBV12-4 and TRBJ2-2; D is ambiguous. The CDR3 extends over 14 amino acids. V lost 2 bases and J lost 5, with 9 bases in between. The CDR3 DNA follows: TGTGCCAGCAGTTTACTACACCTAACCGGGGAGCTGTTTTTT. Its protein product is CASSLLHLTGELFF.

The J gene is TRBJ2-7, the V gene TRBV4-3; 9 positions match TRBD1. From germline, CDR1 is LGHNA and CDR2 YSLEER. This CDR3 has 15 residues. V lost 2 bases to trimming and J lost 3 bases; unmatched junction nucleotides: 5. DNA of the CDR3: TGCGCCAGCAGCCAATCGGACAGGGGAATCTACGAGCAGTACTTC. This gives the protein CASSQSDRGIYEQYF.

The rearrangement joins TRBV6-5 to TRBJ2-7; D not certain. V shed 11 bases and J shed 4 bases, with 15 bases lying between them. Per the germline V gene, CDR1 is MNHEY and CDR2 is SVGAGI. The CDR3 consists of 12 residues. CDR3 amino acids: CAGTQANYEQYF. CDR3 DNA: TGTGCCGGTACTCAGGCGAATTACGAGCAGTACTTC.